This T cell receptor beta chain emerged from a study of blood T cell repertoires in COVID-19. In the study overall: Some COVID-19 samples were acute and others convalescent; all came from the United States, Italy and Spain. The analysed material was cDNA or gDNA that came from T cells, B-cell-depleted T cells, or PBMCs.

As handled by the study authors: Reference gene primers were amplified, and this amplification served to estimate nucleated cell counts. TCRdb keeps only in-frame clones here, not all; method: immunoSEQ multiplex PCR. V, J and clone size are taken as reported in that table, and D and trimming were inferred from the DNA itself. The sample shows 200,000 to 300,000 clones, more than 75% of them seen only once. This CDR3 spans 16 amino acids. The V gene end was trimmed by 3 bases and the J gene end by 6 bases; junction bases not matched to a gene: 8. Germline lookup yields CDR1 SGHDN and CDR2 FVKESK. Sequences were obtained from peripheral blood. This receptor was taken from a woman aged 40 to 50 who had recovered from COVID-19. The chain uses TRBV14 and TRBJ2-1, with TRBD2 matching over 10 bases. The CDR3 coding sequence is TGTGCCAGCAGCCAGCTACTAGCGGGGAAGGGCAATGAGCAGTTCTTC. It specifies CASSQLLAGKGNEQFF.